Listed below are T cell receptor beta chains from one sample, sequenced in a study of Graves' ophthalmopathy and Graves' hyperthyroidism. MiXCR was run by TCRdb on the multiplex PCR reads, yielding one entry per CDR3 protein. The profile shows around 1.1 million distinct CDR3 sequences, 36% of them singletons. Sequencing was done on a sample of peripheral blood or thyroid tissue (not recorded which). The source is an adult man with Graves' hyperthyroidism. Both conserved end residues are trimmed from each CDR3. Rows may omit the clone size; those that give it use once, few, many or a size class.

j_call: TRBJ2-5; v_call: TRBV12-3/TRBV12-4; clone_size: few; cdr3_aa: ASSREYGKEWETQY
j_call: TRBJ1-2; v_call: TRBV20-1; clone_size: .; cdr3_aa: STRDRGLFPYGYT
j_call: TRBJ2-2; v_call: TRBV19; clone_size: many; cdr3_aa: ASTIDSGELF
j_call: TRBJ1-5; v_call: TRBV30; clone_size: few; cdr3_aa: AWSGPFGRGNQPQH
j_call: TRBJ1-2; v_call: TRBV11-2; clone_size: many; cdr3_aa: ASSLGAGYT
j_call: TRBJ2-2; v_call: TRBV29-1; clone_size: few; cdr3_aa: SVEVINRGRGTGELF
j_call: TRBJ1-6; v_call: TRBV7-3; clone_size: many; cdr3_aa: ASSSGANNSPLH
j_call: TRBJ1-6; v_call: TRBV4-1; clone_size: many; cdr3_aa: ASSQGTGGVANSPLH
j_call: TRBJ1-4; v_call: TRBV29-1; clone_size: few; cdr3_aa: SAGTGVINEKLF
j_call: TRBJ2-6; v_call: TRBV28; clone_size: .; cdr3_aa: ASSSGQTSGANVLT
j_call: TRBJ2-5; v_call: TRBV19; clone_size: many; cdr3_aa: ASHAGGWRQETQY
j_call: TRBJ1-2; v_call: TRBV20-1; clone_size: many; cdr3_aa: SARDTVRDYGYT
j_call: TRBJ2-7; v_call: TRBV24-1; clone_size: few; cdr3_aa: ATSDATGTGGKSYEQY
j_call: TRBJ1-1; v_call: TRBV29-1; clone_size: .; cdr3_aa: SAGRGGTEAF
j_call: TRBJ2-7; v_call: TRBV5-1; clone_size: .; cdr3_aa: ASSSEATNEQY
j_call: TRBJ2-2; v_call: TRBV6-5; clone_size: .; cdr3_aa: ASSEERARLNTGELF
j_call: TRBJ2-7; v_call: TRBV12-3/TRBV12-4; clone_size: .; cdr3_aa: ASSWVTGSSYEQY
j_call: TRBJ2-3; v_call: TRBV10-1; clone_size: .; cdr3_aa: ASSETPRRERTQY
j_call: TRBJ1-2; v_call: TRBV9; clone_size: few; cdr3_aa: ASSPRDRDYGYT
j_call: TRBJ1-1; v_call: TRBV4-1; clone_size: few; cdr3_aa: ASSQGRGTANTEAF
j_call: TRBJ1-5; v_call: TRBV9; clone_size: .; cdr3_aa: ASKGQPQH
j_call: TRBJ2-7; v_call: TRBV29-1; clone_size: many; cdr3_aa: SVEEGRGSYEQY
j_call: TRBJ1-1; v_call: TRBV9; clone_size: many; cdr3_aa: ASSPRPGFTEAF
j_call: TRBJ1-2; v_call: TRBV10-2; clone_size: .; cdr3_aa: ASSAPAPAGDVFGYT
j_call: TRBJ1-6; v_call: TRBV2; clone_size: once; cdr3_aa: ASRTGQGRGAPLH
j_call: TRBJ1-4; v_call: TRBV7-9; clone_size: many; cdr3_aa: ASSGEDNEKLF
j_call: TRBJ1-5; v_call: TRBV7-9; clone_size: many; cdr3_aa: ASSLGVEQPQH
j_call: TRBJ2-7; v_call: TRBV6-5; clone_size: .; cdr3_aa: ASSTTGDPYEQY
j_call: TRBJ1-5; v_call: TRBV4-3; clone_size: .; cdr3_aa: ASSQGLGLDNQPQH
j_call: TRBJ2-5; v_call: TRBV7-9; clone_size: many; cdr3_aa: ASSLGDYRGPKETQY
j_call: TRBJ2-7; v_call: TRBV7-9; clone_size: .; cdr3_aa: ASKRPTGEQY
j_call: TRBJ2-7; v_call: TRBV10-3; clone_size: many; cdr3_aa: ATSPDYEQY
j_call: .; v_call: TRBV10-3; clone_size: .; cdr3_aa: AISDWGGETSGEQF
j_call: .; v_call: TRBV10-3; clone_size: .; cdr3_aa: ASNEQGLGLEQY
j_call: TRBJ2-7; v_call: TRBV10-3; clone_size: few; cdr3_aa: AISESGTSGRSYEQY
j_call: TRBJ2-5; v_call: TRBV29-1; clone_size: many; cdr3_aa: SVGQAGETQY
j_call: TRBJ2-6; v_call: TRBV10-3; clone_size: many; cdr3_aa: AISPAWDIGFDSGANVLT